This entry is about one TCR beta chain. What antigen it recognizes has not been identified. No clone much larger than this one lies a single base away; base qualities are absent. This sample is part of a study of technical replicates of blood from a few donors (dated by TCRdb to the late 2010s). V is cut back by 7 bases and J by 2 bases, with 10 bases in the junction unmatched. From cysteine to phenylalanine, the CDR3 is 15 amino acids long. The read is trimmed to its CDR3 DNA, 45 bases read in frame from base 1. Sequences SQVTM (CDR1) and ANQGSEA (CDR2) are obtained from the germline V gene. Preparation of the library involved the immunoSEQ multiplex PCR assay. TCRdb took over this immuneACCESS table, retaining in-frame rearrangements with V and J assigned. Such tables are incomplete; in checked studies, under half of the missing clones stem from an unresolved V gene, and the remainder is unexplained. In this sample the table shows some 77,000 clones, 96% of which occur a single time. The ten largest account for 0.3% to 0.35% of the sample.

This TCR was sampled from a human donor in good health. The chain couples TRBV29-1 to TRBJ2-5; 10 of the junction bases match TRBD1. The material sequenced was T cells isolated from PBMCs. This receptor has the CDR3 CSAGVGTGVQETQYF. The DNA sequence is TGCAGCGCGGGGGTCGGGACAGGGGTTCAAGAGACCCAGTACTTC. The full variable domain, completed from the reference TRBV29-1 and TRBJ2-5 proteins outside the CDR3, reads SAVISQKPSRDICQRGTSLTIQCQVDSQVTMMFWYRQQPGQSLTLIATANQGSEATYESGFVIDKFPISRPNLTFSTLTVSNMSPEDSSIYLCSAGVGTGVQETQYFGPGTRLLVL.